A selection of T cell receptor beta chains follows, all from one sample in a study of early T cells in non-severe SARS-CoV-2 infection. Via MiXCR, TCRdb re-called the 5' RACE reads, giving one row per CDR3 protein. The sample records just under 60,000 distinct CDR3 sequences, roughly 8.4% being singletons. Sequencing was carried out using whole blood. These receptors originate from an adult who was a healthcare worker with PCR-confirmed SARS-CoV-2 infection or an uninfected control (not recorded which). The CDR3 runs from the conserved cysteine through the conserved F or W.

TRBJ2-1 TRBV2 CASSEQGIGEQFF
TRBJ1-5 TRBV2 CASRGDSNQPQHF
TRBJ2-1 TRBV2 CASSAPSGRANEQFF
TRBJ2-1 TRBV5-1 CASSLTGPGNEQFF
TRBJ2-3 TRBV28 CATVGTHSTDTQYF
TRBJ2-5 TRBV18 CASSPSLSVQETQYF
TRBJ1-4 TRBV2 CASSRQGAFENEKLFF
TRBJ2-5 TRBV21-1 CASSKAGRGTQETQYF
TRBJ1-4 TRBV7-2 CASSFVGATNEKLFF
TRBJ2-7 TRBV4-1 CASSQELGRRRHYEQYF
TRBJ1-4 TRBV2 CASRREEKLFF
TRBJ2-7 TRBV7-9 CASSLASGGSHEQYF
TRBJ2-3 TRBV5-1 CASSPGLAASTDTQYF
TRBJ2-1 TRBV4-2 CASSQRLLAQYNEQFF
TRBJ2-2 TRBV11-2 CASSLGNRELFF
TRBJ1-1 TRBV7-9 CASSPSSRSNTEAFF
TRBJ2-7 TRBV12-3/TRBV12-4 CASSPGTGFGEQYF
TRBJ2-5 TRBV2 CASRLAGGPEETQYF
TRBJ2-1 TRBV5-6 CASSPGPRNEQFF
TRBJ2-1 TRBV11-2 CASSFFPPGGGDEQFF
TRBJ2-7 TRBV7-2 CASSHRSYEQYF
TRBJ1-1 TRBV11-2 CASSLDWGSEAFF
TRBJ2-7 TRBV11-2 CASSLEGLAYEQYF
TRBJ2-7 TRBV7-3 CASSQSAGATYEQYF
TRBJ2-1 TRBV2 CASSPPGEQFF
TRBJ1-1 TRBV18 CASSPSSGVMNTEAFF
TRBJ2-1 TRBV28 CASSFPTTGTTTFTAYNEQFF
TRBJ2-7 TRBV7-2 CASSSGLRISSYEQYF
TRBJ2-3 TRBV6-1 CASRDLYTDTQYF
TRBJ2-5 TRBV20-1 CSASQAGGHQETQYF
TRBJ2-3 TRBV28 CASSPTTSGSQTDTQYF
TRBJ2-7 TRBV10-3 CAISDPTGVEQYF
TRBJ2-5 TRBV7-9 CASSLRDYQETQYF
TRBJ1-1 TRBV5-1 CASRSDRDTEAFF
TRBJ2-1 TRBV20-1 CSAPLGSSAYNEQFF
TRBJ2-3 TRBV7-7 CASSLTSVPTDTQYF
TRBJ2-3 TRBV24-1 CATSLTDTQYF
TRBJ1-1 TRBV5-1 CASSLVAGAAEAFF
TRBJ1-4 TRBV4-1 CASSLTQGLSREKLFF
TRBJ2-6 TRBV28 CASSLLGPDSGANVLTF
TRBJ1-2 TRBV20-1 CSAIPTGGGYYGYTF